A single sample gave rise to the 3 T cell receptor beta chains below, sequenced in a study of vaccination effects on CD4 cells after COVID-19. Before sequencing took place, the ViraFEST assay used viral peptide pools to expand antigen-specific CD4+ T cells. The culture ran for around nine days before CD4+ T cells were isolated. Each person got two doses of an mRNA SARS-CoV-2 vaccine, BNT162b2 or mRNA-1273. These receptors are not linked to any known antigen. Generated by immunoSEQ multiplex PCR, the TCRdb table keeps only in-frame clones and is missing some. The table records more than 60,000 clones, around 69% of them present only once. Sequenced material: CD4+ T cells from PBMCs cultured with HCoV-229E spike peptides, taken after COVID-19 vaccination. The receptors derive from a human donor who received a COVID-19 vaccine.

The genes are TRBV30 and TRBJ2-2; the D gene is possibly TRBD1 (5 bases). CDR3 length equals 16 residues. CDR1 is GTSNPN and CDR2 is SVGIG in the germline V gene (reference sequence). Trimming stripped 3 bases from V and 1 base from J, with 15 bases between. The CDR3 DNA is TGTGCCTGGAGGTCGGGCAGGGCACTGAACACCGGGGAGCTGTTTTTT. Translating it yields CAWRSGRALNTGELFF.

The chain couples TRBV12-3 or TRBV12-4 to TRBJ2-5; TRBD2 might be the D (5 bases). The CDR3 sequence is 13 residues long. The V and J ends lost 6 bases and 5 bases respectively, with 13 bases between them. The DNA of the CDR3 is TGTGCCAGCAGGCCGACCCGGAGGGAGACCCAGTACTTC. Protein: CASRPTRRETQYF.

The J gene is TRBJ2-5, the V gene TRBV5-1; possible D gene TRBD2, 6 bases. Germline CDR1 SGHRS, CDR2 YFSETQ. The CDR3 extends over 14 amino acids. V dropped 2 bases and J dropped 4 bases, with 12 bases sitting between them. In DNA form, the CDR3 reads TGCGCCAGCAGCTTCGAGGAGGGTGGAGAGACCCAGTACTTC. This gives the protein CASSFEEGGETQYF. Drawing the rest from reference TRBV5-1 and TRBJ2-5, the complete variable domain is KAGVTQTPRYLIKTRGQQVTLSCSPISGHRSVSWYQQTPGQGLQFLFEYFSETQRNKGNFPGRFSGRQFSNSRSEMNVSTLELGDSALYLCASSFEEGGETQYFGPGTRLLVL.